The 27 T cell receptor beta chains listed next were all sequenced from one sample in a study of cytomegalovirus exposure and HLA in healthy donors. Amplification used 60 Vbeta primers and 13 Jbeta primers. Profiled with immunoSEQ multiplex PCR; TCRdb holds only in-frame clones, not every one. The profile shows 120,000 or so clones, approximately 84% of them singletons. The specimen sequenced was PBMCs. Receptor source: a young man in good health and CMV-seropositive.

The V call is TRBV6-1, the J call TRBJ2-5; 11 nucleotides agree with TRBD1. The J call is doubtful: the DNA matches TRBJ2-7 better. The length of the CDR3 is 17 residues. Per germline, CDR1 MNHNS and CDR2 SASEGT. CDR3 sequence (DNA): TGTGCCAGCAGTGCTTACCAGACCGGGACAGGGGGCTACGAGCAGTACTTC. As protein: CASSAYQTGTGGYEQYF.

The gene calls are TRBV7-2 and TRBJ2-3, with 10 nucleotides matching TRBD2. Germline CDR1 reads SGHTA; CDR2 reads FQGNSA. This CDR3 has 15 amino acids. The V segment lost 5 bases and the J segment 4 bases; nucleotides outside the gene matches: 6. The CDR3 loop reads CASSTLAGAADTQYF. The CDR3, as DNA: TGTGCCAGCAGCACCCTAGCGGGAGCAGCAGATACGCAGTATTTT.

The rearrangement joins TRBV5-4 to TRBJ2-3; no definite D call. The CDR3 runs to 15 residues. Trimming took off 4 bases at V and 4 bases at J, with 16 bases between the two ends. CDR1 and CDR2 (germline): SGHNT, YYREEE (reference sequence). The CDR3 spells CASSPSVVAADTQYF. Here the CDR3 DNA reads TGTGCCAGCAGCCCCTCTGTGGTCGCGGCAGATACGCAGTATTTT.

The chain combines TRBV7-9 with TRBJ2-6; D unresolved. The CDR3 consists of 17 residues. CDR1 SEHNR and CDR2 FQNEAQ come from the germline V gene (reference sequence). V was shortened by 5 bases and J by 0 bases, with 14 bases between the two germline ends. The CDR3 DNA is TGTGCCAGCAGCGCCGCCAGGTCGAGCTCTGGGGCCAACGTCCTGACTTTC. This translates into CASSAARSSSGANVLTF.

The CDR3 loop reads CASSQEGSLRYF. In DNA form, the CDR3 reads TGTGCCAGCAGTCAGGAAGGCTCCTTACGGTATTTT. V gene TRBV2 combines with J gene TRBJ2-3; no reliable D call. The CDR3 contains 12 residues. Deletions cut 5 bases from V and 14 bases from J, with 17 bases between. Germline CDR1 reads SNHLY; CDR2 reads FYNNEI.

This chain uses TRBV5-1 with TRBJ2-5; 12 nucleotides align to TRBD2. Germline V lookup: CDR1 SGHRS, CDR2 YFSETQ. This CDR3 is 18 amino acids long. Trimming removed 0 bases from V and 1 base from J; junction bases left unmatched: 7. Here the CDR3 reads CASSLAETSGGPQETQYF. The CDR3 DNA reads TGCGCCAGCAGCTTGGCCGAGACTAGCGGGGGCCCCCAAGAGACCCAGTACTTC.

J is TRBJ1-2 and V is TRBV15, with 8 bases identical to TRBD1. This CDR3 is built from 15 residues. With 5 bases clipped from V and 3 bases from J, the junction kept 8 bases outside the gene matches. Germline assignment: CDR1 LNHNV and CDR2 YYDKDF (reference sequence). The CDR3 DNA reads as TGTGCCACCAGCCTCAGGACAGGGAGAGACTATGGCTACACCTTC. It translates to CATSLRTGRDYGYTF. Combining the CDR3 with reference TRBV15 and TRBJ1-2 gives the whole variable domain DAMVIQNPRYQVTQFGKPVTLSCSQTLNHNVMYWYQQKSSQAPKLLFHYYDKDFNNEADTPDNFQSRRPNTSFCFLDIRSPGLGDTAMYLCATSLRTGRDYGYTFGSGTRLTVV.

This chain links TRBV5-4 with TRBJ2-7; TRBD1 is a possible D gene (5 bases). The CDR3 runs 13 residues. The V end was cut by 4 bases, the J end by 5 bases, with 13 bases between. Germline V CDR1 and CDR2: SGHNT, YYREEE (reference sequence). CDR3 sequence (DNA): TGTGCCAGCAGCCCTGCAACAGGAAACGAGCAGTACTTC. Protein sequence: CASSPATGNEQYF.

The rearrangement links TRBV9 to TRBJ2-5; 9 bases map to TRBD1. CDR3 length equals 14 residues. Germline lookup yields CDR1 SGDLS and CDR2 YYNGEE. Unmatched junction bases numbered 12, after V lost 4 bases and J lost 11 bases. The CDR3 spells CASSRLQGAREQYF. The CDR3, as DNA: TGTGCCAGCAGCCGGCTACAGGGGGCGCGGGAGCAGTACTTC.

This chain uses TRBV6-5 with TRBJ2-7; 11 nucleotides agree with TRBD2. The CDR3 runs 15 residues. The germline V gene has CDR1 MNHEY and CDR2 SVGAGI. The ends lost 6 bases at V and 2 bases at J; junction bases unmatched: 6. The CDR3 bases are TGTGCCAGCAGCCCCGGGACTAGCGGAACCTACGAGCAGTACTTC. This encodes CASSPGTSGTYEQYF.

The chain employs TRBV7-6 and TRBJ2-5; 7 positions agree with TRBD1. Judging by the DNA end, TRBJ2-7 fits better; the J call may be wrong. CDR1 and CDR2 (germline): SGHVS, FNYEAQ. The CDR3 runs 15 residues. CDR3 sequence (DNA): TGTGCCAGCAGCTTAAATTGGGACAGAGCCTACGAGCAGTACTTC. It encodes CASSLNWDRAYEQYF.

This chain connects TRBV5-1 to TRBJ2-7; the D gene is possibly TRBD2 (9 bases). V was cut by 4 bases and J by 2 bases, with 19 bases left in between. The CDR3 has 16 residues. Per the germline V gene, CDR1 is SGHRS and CDR2 is YFSETQ. The CDR3 loop is CASSQAGGQVTYEQYF. The CDR3 bases are TGCGCCAGCAGCCAAGCGGGGGGACAGGTAACCTACGAGCAGTACTTC.

This rearrangement joins TRBV5-4 to TRBJ1-1; D remains unclear. Per the germline V gene, CDR1 is SGHNT and CDR2 is YYREEE (reference sequence). With 2 bases removed from V and 1 base from J, the gap between germline ends came to 9 bases. The CDR3 loop spans 14 amino acids. The CDR3 DNA sequence: TGTGCCAGCAGCTTCCATCGGGGGAACACTGAAGCTTTCTTT. Protein: CASSFHRGNTEAFF.

This chain links TRBV11-2 with TRBJ2-5; 7 positions agree with TRBD1. The junction had 8 bases not matched to a gene; V was cut back by 5 bases and J by 5 bases. CDR1 SGHAT and CDR2 FQNNGV come from the germline V gene. The CDR3 is made up of 14 amino acids. CDR3 residues: CASSGTENPETQYF. CDR3 DNA: TGTGCCAGCAGCGGGACAGAAAACCCGGAGACCCAGTACTTC.

The chain recombines TRBV29-1 with TRBJ2-5; D is possibly TRBD1 (6 bases). Trimming shortened V by 0 bases and J by 2 bases, and 13 bases separated the two germline ends. Per the germline V gene, CDR1 is SQVTM and CDR2 is ANQGSEA. The CDR3 sequence is 15 residues long. CDR3 nucleotide sequence: TGCAGCGTTGAAGACCGTTGGACAGTACAAGAGACCCAGTACTTC. Translating gives CSVEDRWTVQETQYF.

The V and J genes are TRBV9 and TRBJ2-2, with 7 bases identical to TRBD1. V was pared by 1 base and J by 1 base, with 4 bases of the junction left unmatched. The length of the CDR3 is 16 residues. Germline assignment: CDR1 SGDLS and CDR2 YYNGEE. The CDR3 DNA reads TGTGCCAGCAGCGTAACAGGGGTTGGGAACACCGGGGAGCTGTTTTTT. Amino acid sequence: CASSVTGVGNTGELFF.

The chain recombines TRBV9 with TRBJ1-1; TRBD1 matches at 10 bases. The CDR3 is 15 residues long. The trim removed 3 bases at V and 6 bases at J, leaving 8 bases unmatched. The germline CDR1 and CDR2 sequences are SGDLS and YYNGEE. The CDR3 bases are TGTGCCAGCAGCGGGTGGACAGGGGGAAGCGCTGAAGCTTTCTTT. It encodes CASSGWTGGSAEAFF.

V usage is TRBV4-1 and J usage is TRBJ1-2; 7 nucleotides match TRBD1. Looked up from germline, CDR1 is MGHRA and CDR2 is YSYEKL. V gave up 4 bases and J gave up 4 bases; unmatched junction bases: 12. This CDR3 is built from 16 residues. The CDR3 nucleotides read TGCGCCAGCAGCCTAACGCAACAGGGGAAAGGCTATGGCTACACCTTC. As protein: CASSLTQQGKGYGYTF.

The rearrangement joins TRBV6-6 to TRBJ1-5; 7 nucleotides agree with TRBD1. The germline V gene encodes CDR1 MNHNY and CDR2 SVGAGI (reference sequence). The CDR3 covers 14 residues. With 6 bases clipped from V and 7 bases from J, the junction kept 9 bases outside the gene matches. The CDR3 region has the DNA TGTGCCAGCAGCTACGACAGGGTTGAACAGCCCCAGCATTTT. This codes for CASSYDRVEQPQHF.

This sequence joins TRBV10-1 and TRBJ2-1; 10 bases match TRBD2. This CDR3 spans 16 amino acids. Germline-derived CDR1 and CDR2 are WNHNN and SYGVQD (reference sequence). V gave up 3 bases and J gave up 5 bases; unmatched junction bases: 7. The CDR3 sequence: CASSDSLLAGDNEQFF. CDR3 DNA: TGCGCCAGCAGTGATTCATTGCTAGCGGGGGACAATGAGCAGTTCTTC.

This chain joins TRBV5-4 and TRBJ1-1; 8 bases map to TRBD1. The junction had 12 bases not matched to a gene; V was cut back by 3 bases and J by 5 bases. Looked up from germline, CDR1 is SGHNT and CDR2 is YYREEE (reference sequence). CDR3 length: 16 residues. The CDR3 DNA is TGTGCCAGCAGCTACAATAGTCGTTACAGGGGGACTGAAGCTTTCTTT. This encodes CASSYNSRYRGTEAFF.

The table lists this clone with a count of one. The rearrangement links TRBV7-2 to TRBJ2-7; 9 nucleotides align to TRBD1. J lost 0 bases, V lost 2 bases, and 8 bases had no gene match. Germline-derived CDR1 and CDR2 are SGHTA and FQGNSA. This CDR3 is built from 17 residues. The CDR3 here is CASSLQQGAGSSYEQYF. CDR3 coding DNA: TGTGCCAGCAGCTTACAACAGGGGGCAGGATCCTCCTACGAGCAGTACTTC.

This chain uses TRBV7-6 with TRBJ2-3; tentative D call: TRBD1 (5 bases). CDR1 and CDR2 from the germline V gene are SGHVS and FNYEAQ. This CDR3 is built from 14 residues. V lost 1 base, J lost 0 bases, and 5 bases lay in between. The CDR3 coding sequence is TGTGCCAGCAGCTTAGACAGGAGCACAGATACGCAGTATTTT. This codes for CASSLDRSTDTQYF.

This clone came up once. The rearrangement uses TRBV7-2 and TRBJ2-1; 9 bases are a match to TRBD1. Trimming took 4 bases from V and 7 from J; bases not matched to a gene: 8. CDR1 SGHTA and CDR2 FQGNSA come from the germline V gene. The CDR3 runs to 15 residues. In nucleotides, the CDR3 is TGTGCCAGCAGCTCGAACGGACAGGGGAGGAATGAGCAGTTCTTC. It codes for CASSSNGQGRNEQFF.

With respect to this clone: The same CDR3 arises from other DNA sequences in this sample as well. This sequence joins TRBV6-5 and TRBJ2-5; 9 bases agree with TRBD2. This CDR3 contains 15 residues. Per the germline V gene, CDR1 is MNHEY and CDR2 is SVGAGI. The trim removed 2 bases at V and 2 bases at J, leaving 3 bases unmatched. In DNA form, the CDR3 reads TGTGCCAGCAGTTACGTGACTAGCGGACAAGAGACCCAGTACTTC. It is translated as CASSYVTSGQETQYF.

This clone has only a few counts. The chain links TRBV18 to TRBJ2-1; 11 nucleotides line up with TRBD2. Germline V gene lookup returns CDR1 KGHSH and CDR2 LQKENI. The CDR3 is made up of 14 amino acids. The V and J ends lost 7 bases and 5 bases, in that order; junction bases with no gene match: 4. CDR3 loop: CASFTSGSNNEQFF. The CDR3 nucleotides read TGTGCCAGCTTCACTAGCGGGAGCAACAATGAGCAGTTCTTC.

About this clone itself: The sample has other DNA sequences that encode this CDR3 too. This chain joins TRBV5-1 and TRBJ2-1; 11 bases agree with TRBD2. The CDR3 is made up of 16 amino acids. Per germline, CDR1 SGHRS and CDR2 YFSETQ. With 0 bases clipped from V and 3 bases from J, the junction kept 2 bases outside the gene matches. Here the CDR3 DNA reads TGCGCCAGCAGCTTGGCGCTAGCGGGAGGCTACAATGAGCAGTTCTTC. Its protein is CASSLALAGGYNEQFF.